This T cell receptor (beta chain) was retrieved from a study of OX40 agonist ivuxolimab in advanced cancers. Study overall: Partial responses, seen in three patients, involved one hepatocellular carcinoma and two cutaneous melanomas.

This CDR3 has 15 amino acids. Per the germline V gene, CDR1 is SGHRS and CDR2 is YFSETQ. V lost 4 bases, J lost 1 base, and 15 bases lay in between. The data were produced by immunoSEQ multiplex PCR, yet TCRdb's version contains in-frame clones alone and is incomplete. The table shows roughly 69,000 clones, with around 93% occurring only once. A remark on this clone: Additional DNA sequences in this sample encode the identical CDR3.

The input for sequencing was CD4+ or CD8+ T cells sorted from blood, taken in a trial of the OX40 agonist ivuxolimab. This TCR was sampled from an adult with an advanced solid tumor such as melanoma, head and neck, liver or kidney cancer. This chain uses TRBV5-1 with TRBJ2-7; D perhaps matches TRBD2 (5 bases). CDR3 amino acids: CASSPSGGSSYEQYF. CDR3 DNA sequence: TGCGCCAGCAGCCCCAGCGGCGGTTCTTCCTACGAGCAGTACTTC.